The source of this T cell receptor (beta chain) is a study of blood T cell repertoires in COVID-19. Measured with immunoSEQ multiplex PCR; TCRdb has only the in-frame clones, and not every one. The sample records approximately 75,000 clones, roughly four fifths being singletons. Trimming cost V 1 base and J 3 bases, with 17 bases left between them. CDR3 length: 17 amino acids. CDR1 is LGHDT and CDR2 is YNNKEL in the germline V gene (reference sequence). J is TRBJ2-3 and V is TRBV3-1 (or the pseudogene TRBV3-2); maybe TRBD1 (5 bases). Material: peripheral blood. The sequence came from a human donor in a cohort sampled during active COVID-19. CDR3 loop: CASSQGATARSTDTQYF. The CDR3 DNA reads TGTGCCAGCAGCCAAGGGGCGACAGCCCGGAGTACAGATACGCAGTATTTT.